Reported below is one T cell receptor (beta chain). The data were taken from a study of control samples from healthy donors and cancer patients. The V and J ends lost 0 bases and 0 bases respectively, with 11 bases between them. This CDR3 has 16 residues. Germline assignment: CDR1 SGHDN and CDR2 FVKESK. Profiling relied on immunoSEQ multiplex PCR, and the TCRdb table lists in-frame clones only, not all of them. The sample has roughly 170,000 clones, roughly 93% seen once. This chain links TRBV14 with TRBJ1-2, with D maybe TRBD1 (5 bases). The clonotype originates from a woman aged 55 to 70 in good health. The sequenced material came from blood. CDR3 residues: CASSQDGRGSNYGYTF. As DNA, the CDR3 is TGTGCCAGCAGCCAAGATGGGAGGGGCTCTAACTATGGCTACACCTTC.